This TCR beta chain comes out of a study of T cells after yellow fever vaccination. Study details: Any fraction with a low cell number was prepared using SMART-Seq v4 Ultra Low Input.

One entry per CDR3 protein results from TCRdb running MiXCR on the 5' RACE reads. The sample has about 350,000 distinct CDR3 sequences; around 10% are singletons. Trimming stripped 3 bases from V and 4 bases from J, with 12 bases between. CDR3 length: 14 residues. In germline, CDR1 is SGHTA, CDR2 FQGNSA. This clonotype was recorded a few times. The input for sequencing was PBMCs, taken on the day of the first yellow fever vaccination. The J gene is TRBJ1-2, the V gene TRBV7-2; D is ambiguous. The receptor comes from a man younger than 35 who received the YFV17D yellow fever vaccine. CDR3 sequence: CASSLDVFSYGYTF. CDR3 DNA sequence: TGTGCCAGCAGCTTGGATGTCTTTTCCTATGGCTACACCTTC.